These 30 T cell receptor beta chains were sequenced from one sample in a study of blood T cell repertoires in COVID-19. Sequencing used immunoSEQ multiplex PCR; TCRdb keeps in-frame clones, though not all of them. This sample has 150,000 to 200,000 clones; roughly 90% occur once, and the top ten carry approximately 6.6%. Sequencing was carried out using PBMCs or T cells enriched from blood (not recorded which). The receptors stem from a woman aged 50 to 65 who had recovered from COVID-19.

The V and J genes are TRBV11-2 and TRBJ2-3; D not certain. Germline CDR1 SGHAT, CDR2 FQNNGV. V dropped 5 bases and J dropped 0 bases, with 12 bases sitting between them. CDR3 length: 15 amino acids. In nucleotides, the CDR3 is TGTGCCAGCAGCCTACAGTTCACTAGCACAGATACGCAGTATTTT. Its translation: CASSLQFTSTDTQYF.

J is TRBJ1-3 and V is TRBV21-1. TRBV21-1 is flagged as a pseudogene. The CDR3 contains 16 residues. The CDR3, as DNA: TGTGCCAGCAGCAAACCGGGAGCCGGCTCTGGAAACACCATATATTTT. Its translation is CASSKPGAGSGNTIYF.

The CDR3 protein is CASSFRQGSNQPQHF. CDR3 nucleotide sequence: TGTGCCAGCAGTTTTCGACAGGGGAGCAATCAGCCCCAGCATTTT. The rearrangement joins TRBV6-5 to TRBJ1-5; 8 bases match TRBD1. V lost 4 bases to trimming and J lost 1 base; unmatched junction nucleotides: 3. Germline CDR1 and CDR2: MNHEY and SVGAGI. The CDR3 runs 15 residues.

This sequence joins TRBV7-8 and TRBJ1-2; 7 bases are shared with TRBD1. The germline V gene has CDR1 SGHVS and CDR2 FQNEAQ. Losses at the gene ends were 0 bases for V and 4 bases for J; bases not matched to a gene: 5. The CDR3 has 15 amino acids. The CDR3 spells CASSLARDSFYGYTF. The CDR3, as DNA: TGTGCCAGCAGCTTAGCGAGGGACAGTTTCTATGGCTACACCTTC. Full variable domain (remainder filled in from reference TRBV7-8 and TRBJ1-2): GAGVSQSPRYKVAKRGQDVALRCDPISGHVSLFWYQQALGQGPEFLTYFQNEAQLDKSGLPSDRFFAERPEGSVSTLKIQRTQQEDSAVYLCASSLARDSFYGYTFGSGTRLTVV.

This clone turned up a few times. The chain has TRBV5-6 and TRBJ1-2; the D gene is possibly TRBD1 (6 bases). V gave up 4 bases and J gave up 7 bases, with 17 bases separating them. Germline V lookup: CDR1 SGHDT, CDR2 YYEEEE. The CDR3 consists of 14 residues. The CDR3 sequence: CASSTQAGAGGYTF. The CDR3 region has the DNA TGTGCCAGCAGCACCCAGGCGGGGGCGGGTGGCTACACCTTC.

The chain uses TRBV5-1 and TRBJ1-2, with 8 bases identical to TRBD1. The V and J ends lost 7 bases and 3 bases, in that order; junction bases with no gene match: 5. The CDR3 runs 13 residues. CDR1 and CDR2 (germline): SGHRS, YFSETQ. This chain's CDR3 is CASSQQGDYGYTF. The DNA of the CDR3 is TGCGCCAGCTCCCAACAGGGGGACTATGGCTACACCTTC.

The chain recombines TRBV7-9 with TRBJ1-2, with D possibly TRBD1 on 5 matching bases. This CDR3 has 13 residues. Trimming pared 3 bases from V and 2 bases from J, leaving 7 bases between. CDR1 is SEHNR, CDR2 FQNEAQ, per germline (reference sequence). The CDR3 sequence: CASSFKGNYGYTF. In DNA, the CDR3 is TGTGCCAGCAGCTTTAAGGGGAACTATGGCTACACCTTC.

This chain links TRBV5-1 with TRBJ1-3, with 8 bases that match TRBD1. The junction had 3 bases not matched to a gene; V was cut back by 0 bases and J by 4 bases. CDR1 is SGHRS and CDR2 is YFSETQ in the germline V gene. The CDR3 totals 15 residues. In nucleotides, the CDR3 is TGCGCCAGCAGCTTGGTGACAGGGGAAGGAAACACCATATATTTT. Its translation is CASSLVTGEGNTIYF.

The rearrangement uses TRBV30 and TRBJ1-4; TRBD1 aligns across 7 bases. The CDR3 runs 18 residues. The ends lost 0 bases at V and 0 bases at J; junction bases unmatched: 10. Germline V gene lookup returns CDR1 GTSNPN and CDR2 SVGIG (reference sequence). CDR3 in DNA: TGTGCCTGGAGTGTTGCCAGGGGGGATCTCTCAACTAATGAAAAACTGTTTTTT. Residues: CAWSVARGDLSTNEKLFF.

The chain couples TRBV9 to TRBJ2-2, with D unclear. From germline, CDR1 is SGDLS and CDR2 YYNGEE. CDR3 length equals 16 residues. Trimming cost V 0 bases and J 1 base, with 10 bases left between them. The CDR3 DNA reads as TGTGCCAGCAGCGTAGTTAAGGCAGGGAACACCGGGGAGCTGTTTTTT. It specifies CASSVVKAGNTGELFF. The whole variable domain, remainder taken from reference TRBV9 and TRBJ2-2, is DSGVTQTPKHLITATGQRVTLRCSPRSGDLSVYWYQQSLDQGLQFLIQYYNGEERAKGNILERFSAQQFPDLHSELNLSSLELGDSALYFCASSVVKAGNTGELFFGEGSRLTVL.

The rearrangement joins TRBV9 to TRBJ2-7, with TRBD2 matching 7 bases. The CDR3 contains 15 residues. V gave up 0 bases and J gave up 1 base; unmatched junction bases: 4. Germline CDR1 is SGDLS and CDR2 is YYNGEE. CDR3 sequence reads: CASSVGGTTSYEQYF. CDR3 in DNA: TGTGCCAGCAGCGTAGGGGGGACTACGTCCTACGAGCAGTACTTC. Together with reference TRBV9 and TRBJ2-7, the CDR3 gives the full variable domain: DSGVTQTPKHLITATGQRVTLRCSPRSGDLSVYWYQQSLDQGLQFLIQYYNGEERAKGNILERFSAQQFPDLHSELNLSSLELGDSALYFCASSVGGTTSYEQYFGPGTRLTVT.

The chain recombines TRBV4-3 with TRBJ2-3, with 10 bases that match TRBD2. Per the germline V gene, CDR1 is LGHNA and CDR2 is YSLEER. J lost 2 bases, V lost 1 base, and 12 bases had no gene match. The CDR3 sequence is 19 residues long. The CDR3 protein is CASSQGGGSGGAVTDTQYF. CDR3 nucleotide sequence: TGCGCCAGCAGCCAAGGTGGGGGGAGCGGGGGGGCCGTCACAGATACGCAGTATTTT.

The rearrangement joins TRBV7-9 to TRBJ2-6, with D possibly matching TRBD1 (5 bases). The CDR3 spans 17 residues. Looked up from germline, CDR1 is SEHNR and CDR2 is FQNEAQ (reference sequence). Trimming took 5 bases from V and 1 from J, leaving 15 bases between them. CDR3 region: CASSPGHLVSGANVLTF. The CDR3 DNA reads as TGTGCCAGCAGCCCAGGACACCTAGTGTCTGGGGCCAACGTCCTGACTTTC.

J is TRBJ1-2 and V is TRBV6-2 or TRBV6-3; 7 bases match TRBD1. The germline CDR1 and CDR2 sequences are MNHEY and SVGEGT. This CDR3 has 14 residues. With V trimmed by 2 bases and J by 2 bases, 2 bases remained unmatched. CDR3 DNA: TGTGCCAGCAGTTACGGGACAGCGAACTATGGCTACACCTTC. Translating it yields CASSYGTANYGYTF.

The chain is built from TRBV9 and TRBJ1-2; D perhaps matches TRBD1 (6 bases). The CDR3 runs to 16 residues. The germline V gene encodes CDR1 SGDLS and CDR2 YYNGEE. Trimming took 3 bases from V and 0 from J, leaving 15 bases between them. As DNA, the CDR3 is TGTGCCAGCAGCGAGCGACGGGACACCGCTAACTATGGCTACACCTTC. Translating it yields CASSERRDTANYGYTF.

The chain recombines TRBV19 with TRBJ2-5; D not resolved. V was shortened by 1 base and J by 0 bases, with 12 bases between the two germline ends. The CDR3 has 16 amino acids. CDR1 is LNHDA and CDR2 is SQIVND in the germline V gene (reference sequence). The CDR3 reads CASSIGLRRNQETQYF. As DNA, the CDR3 is TGTGCCAGTAGTATAGGGCTCCGGCGGAACCAAGAGACCCAGTACTTC. Full variable domain (rest looked up from reference TRBV19 and TRBJ2-5): DGGITQSPKYLFRKEGQNVTLSCEQNLNHDAMYWYRQDPGQGLRLIYYSQIVNDFQKGDIAEGYSVSREKKESFPLTVTSAQKNPTAFYLCASSIGLRRNQETQYFGPGTRLLVL.

The genes are TRBV7-2 and TRBJ1-2; 8 nucleotides line up with TRBD1. From germline, CDR1 is SGHTA and CDR2 FQGNSA. Trimming took 1 base from V and 8 from J; bases not matched to a gene: 9. The CDR3 totals 15 residues. The CDR3 loop is CASSLDRWTGKGYTF. The CDR3 DNA follows: TGTGCCAGCAGCTTAGATCGTTGGACAGGGAAGGGCTACACCTTC.

The chain couples TRBV5-1 to TRBJ2-7, with D possibly matching TRBD1 (5 bases). This CDR3 spans 13 amino acids. CDR1 and CDR2 from the germline V gene are SGHRS and YFSETQ. Trimming cost V 2 bases and J 4 bases, with 10 bases left between them. CDR3 DNA sequence: TGCGCCAGCAGCTTCGGCAGGGCTTACGAGCAGTACTTC. Encoded protein: CASSFGRAYEQYF.

The rearrangement links TRBV19 to TRBJ2-5; tentative D call: TRBD2 (7 bases). Between the trimmed V and J ends, which lost 3 bases and 5 bases, there was a span of 13 bases. Germline V gene sequence: CDR1 LNHDA, CDR2 SQIVND (reference sequence). The CDR3 covers 14 residues. CDR3 bases: TGTGCCAGTAGTATCCGGGGGGCCCTCGAGACCCAGTACTTC. It translates to CASSIRGALETQYF.

This clone has a handful of counts. This chain links TRBV5-8 with TRBJ2-7; weak D call: TRBD1 (5 bases). The CDR3 extends over 14 amino acids. V was cut by 2 bases and J by 5 bases, with 14 bases left in between. CDR1 is SGHTS and CDR2 is YDEGEE in the germline V gene. The chain's CDR3 is CASSFGVQVNEQYF. The CDR3 nucleotides are TGTGCCAGCAGCTTTGGAGTACAGGTCAACGAGCAGTACTTC.

The chain carries TRBV5-5 and TRBJ1-1; 9 positions match TRBD1. Germline V gene sequence: CDR1 SGHKS, CDR2 YYEKEE (reference sequence). This CDR3 has 14 amino acids. Trimming removed 0 bases from V and 5 bases from J; junction bases left unmatched: 2. The CDR3 DNA sequence: TGTGCCAGCAGCTTGGGGACAGGGGAGACTGAAGCTTTCTTT. Translation gives CASSLGTGETEAFF.

The chain is built from TRBV6-6 and TRBJ2-4; D is unresolved. Between the trimmed V and J ends, which lost 5 bases and 3 bases, there was a span of 5 bases. Germline assignment: CDR1 MNHNY and CDR2 SVGAGI (reference sequence). The CDR3 length is 12 residues. The CDR3 loop is CASSPLKNIQYF. The DNA of the CDR3 is TGTGCCAGCAGTCCACTCAAAAACATTCAGTACTTC.

This clone has a single count. The rearrangement links TRBV6-5 to TRBJ2-7, with 10 nucleotides matching TRBD1. The CDR3 runs 15 residues. After removal of 4 bases from V and 3 bases from J, the junction contained 6 bases not matched to a gene. The germline V gene encodes CDR1 MNHEY and CDR2 SVGAGI. In DNA, the CDR3 is TGTGCCAGCAGTTCCACGGGGACAGGGGTCTACGAGCAGTACTTC. This translates into CASSSTGTGVYEQYF.

V usage is TRBV24-1 and J usage is TRBJ1-5, with a tentative D call TRBD1 (5 bases). Trimming removed 5 bases from V and 5 bases from J, with 12 bases in between. CDR3 length: 14 residues. Germline CDR1 reads KGHDR; CDR2 reads SFDVKD. The chain's CDR3 is CATSVGGRDQPQHF. CDR3 DNA sequence: TGTGCCACCAGTGTGGGGGGACGGGATCAGCCCCAGCATTTT.

The J gene is TRBJ1-6, the V gene TRBV4-3, with D hard to call. Trimming cost V 5 bases and J 0 bases, with 11 bases left between them. CDR3 length equals 16 residues. Germline V gives CDR1 LGHNA, CDR2 YSLEER. The CDR3, as DNA: TGCGCCAGCAGCGACACAGAAAACTCCTATAATTCACCCCTCCACTTT. Its translation is CASSDTENSYNSPLHF.

This rearrangement joins TRBV3-1 (or the pseudogene TRBV3-2) to TRBJ1-2; D is ambiguous. The length of the CDR3 is 14 residues. V was trimmed by 0 bases and J by 4 bases, leaving 9 bases between them. Germline CDR1 is LGHDT and CDR2 is YNNKEL (reference sequence). CDR3 region: CASSQDHGSYGYTF. CDR3 DNA sequence: TGTGCCAGCAGCCAAGATCACGGGAGCTATGGCTACACCTTC.

The rearrangement uses TRBV19 and TRBJ2-5; 7 nucleotides match TRBD1. In germline, CDR1 is LNHDA, CDR2 SQIVND (reference sequence). Trimming at V came to 4 bases and at J to 5 bases, leaving 7 bases not matched to a gene. CDR3 length: 14 amino acids. In DNA form, the CDR3 reads TGTGCCAGTAGTACTACAGGGGTAGTGGAGACCCAGTACTTC. Protein sequence: CASSTTGVVETQYF.

This sequence joins TRBV7-6 and TRBJ1-1; possible D gene TRBD1, 5 bases. V was pared by 1 base and J by 1 base, with 10 bases between. This CDR3 spans 15 amino acids. Looked up from germline, CDR1 is SGHVS and CDR2 is FNYEAQ. The CDR3 region has the DNA TGTGCCAGCAGCTTAGAGGCAGGGCGGAACACTGAAGCTTTCTTT. It encodes CASSLEAGRNTEAFF.

This chain uses TRBV5-4 with TRBJ2-5, with TRBD1 identical over 8 bases. The CDR3 totals 13 residues. Unmatched junction bases numbered 8, after V lost 0 bases and J lost 13 bases. CDR1 and CDR2 from the germline V gene are SGHNT and YYREEE (reference sequence). The CDR3 loop is CASSLVGQALWYF. The CDR3, as DNA: TGTGCCAGCAGCTTGGTGGGACAGGCCCTATGGTACTTC.

The chain links TRBV2 to TRBJ1-6, with D uncertain. V lost 6 bases, J lost 7 bases, and 16 bases lay in between. There are 15 residues in the CDR3. CDR1 is SNHLY and CDR2 is FYNNEI in the germline V gene. The CDR3 DNA reads as TGTGCCAGCAGACGGGTCCTCTCCCCCAATTCACCCCTCCACTTT. Translating gives CASRRVLSPNSPLHF.